Presented here are 9 T cell receptor beta chains from one specimen sequenced in a study of regulatory T cells in long-lasting Graves disease (dated by TCRdb to the early 2020s). What this sample's time point label stands for: newly diagnosed GD, antithyroid drugs for less than 3 months. RNA was extracted from PBMCs in TRIzol for both TCR sequencing and RNA sequencing. The library was made by multiplex PCR. These reads were obtained on an Illumina HiSeq 4000. iRepertoire HTBI primers and Arm-PCR amplification of CDR3 regions were used to construct TCR beta libraries. TCRdb itself trimmed the public reads at Q25 with fastp, ran MiXCR and retained productive beta chains. Entries are consolidated by CDR3 protein sequence, retaining the most common genes and DNA. This sample is represented by about 460,000 distinct CDR3 sequences; 14% of them were singletons. Jointly, the top ten make up approximately 15% of the sample.

The same data also contributed to another study, on T cells in Graves' hyperthyroidism and ophthalmopathy.

The sequenced sample was peripheral blood mononuclear cells (PBMCs), obtained at new diagnosis, from a patient treated with antithyroid drugs. These receptors were collected from a woman in her forties or fifties with Graves disease. Donor details come from another sample of the same person, matched by shared clones.

The chain combines TRBV10-3 with TRBJ2-3, with D perhaps TRBD1 or TRBD2 (5 bases each). Germline V CDR1 and CDR2: ENHRY, SYGVKD. V was pared by 0 bases and J by 2 bases, with 12 bases between. This CDR3 spans 16 amino acids. In nucleotides, the CDR3 is TGTGCCATCAGTGAGTCTAAGGGGACGACCACAGATACGCAGTATTTT. It specifies CAISESKGTTTDTQYF.

At least ten counts were recorded for this clonotype. This chain connects TRBV18 to TRBJ2-3; D might be TRBD2 (6 bases). The CDR3 loop spans 12 amino acids. Germline V gene lookup returns CDR1 KGHSH and CDR2 LQKENI. Trimming cost V 1 base and J 10 bases, with 9 bases left between them. The CDR3 here is CASSPLRDSQYF. CDR3 bases: TGTGCCAGCTCACCACTACGGGACTCGCAGTATTTT.

This clonotype was recorded at least ten times. The chain carries TRBV6-2 or TRBV6-3 and TRBJ2-5; D uncertain. Germline V gene sequence: CDR1 MNHEY, CDR2 SVGEGT. Between the trimmed V and J ends, which lost 7 bases and 5 bases, there was a span of 20 bases. The CDR3 consists of 15 residues. The CDR3 loop reads CASKTLTTFGETQYF. Written as DNA, the CDR3 is TGTGCCAGCAAGACACTTACGACTTTCGGGGAGACCCAGTACTTC.

The chain uses TRBV19 and TRBJ2-7; 12 bases agree with TRBD2. The CDR3 is 15 amino acids. V shed 4 bases and J 6 bases; nucleotides not matched to a gene: 7. Germline CDR1 is LNHDA and CDR2 is SQIVND (reference sequence). The CDR3 coding sequence is TGTGCCAGTAGTACTAGCGGGAGGGACCCAGGCGAGCAGTACTTC. This sequence encodes CASSTSGRDPGEQYF.

In this sample, this clonotype turned up many times. The V call is TRBV5-1, the J call TRBJ2-1; D unresolved. Trimming stripped 1 base from V and 4 bases from J, with 12 bases between. Germline V gene data show CDR1 as SGHRS and CDR2 as YFSETQ. The CDR3 has 15 amino acids. CDR3 coding DNA: TGCGCCAGCAGCTTGAATTCGGGTATATACAATGAGCAGTTCTTC. Translation: CASSLNSGIYNEQFF.

The chain couples TRBV11-2 to TRBJ2-7; 10 bases are shared with TRBD2. J lost 2 bases, V lost 2 bases, and 6 bases had no gene match. Per germline, CDR1 SGHAT and CDR2 FQNNGV. This CDR3 is built from 16 residues. CDR3 region: CASSLFSGRSTYEQYF. CDR3 nucleotides: TGTGCCAGCAGCTTATTTAGCGGGAGGAGCACCTACGAGCAGTACTTC. Filled out from reference TRBV11-2 and TRBJ2-7, the complete variable domain reads EAGVAQSPRYKIIEKRQSVAFWCNPISGHATLYWYQQILGQGPKLLIQFQNNGVVDDSQLPKDRFSAERLKGVDSTLKIQPAKLEDSAVYLCASSLFSGRSTYEQYFGPGTRLTVT.

This clonotype was seen many times. The chain recombines TRBV28 with TRBJ2-7; D unresolved. Germline CDR1 and CDR2: MDHEN and SYDVKM. The CDR3 loop spans 13 amino acids. The V end was cut by 7 bases, the J end by 2 bases, with 12 bases between. The CDR3: CASTPAQAYEQYF. Written as DNA, the CDR3 is TGTGCCAGCACCCCTGCCCAAGCCTACGAGCAGTACTTC.

The chain is built from TRBV6-5 and TRBJ1-2, with 7 bases fitting TRBD1. V was pared by 3 bases and J by 5 bases, with 3 bases of the junction left unmatched. This CDR3 has 13 residues. Germline V gene sequence: CDR1 MNHEY, CDR2 SVGAGI. The CDR3 nucleotides read TGTGCCAGCAGTTATACAGGGGCATATGGCTACACCTTC. This gives the protein CASSYTGAYGYTF.

This clonotype was counted a few times. The chain uses TRBV7-2 and TRBJ1-4; a possible D gene is TRBD1 (6 bases). The CDR3 is 15 residues long. Trimming removed 5 bases at V and 8 bases at J, with 18 bases between. Germline CDR1 SGHTA, CDR2 FQGNSA. The CDR3 loop is CASSLVGQIEEKLFF. For the CDR3, the DNA is TGTGCCAGCAGCCTGGTAGGACAGATTGAGGAAAAACTGTTTTTT.